The clone carrying this T cell receptor beta chain was counted between two and nine times. This sample was taken from a study of blood T cells in healthy people across ages. The germline gives CDR1 SGHVS, CDR2 FQNEAQ. With 5 bases clipped from V and 3 bases from J, the junction kept 8 bases outside the gene matches. The CDR3 extends over 16 amino acids. A second PCR, run for roughly 7 to 11 cycles, used a sample-barcoded 5' primer plus a J-beta primer mix. Researchers report that a template-switch adaptor with 12 random nucleotides tagged each cDNA molecule. One entry per CDR3 protein, called by TCRdb with MiXCR from the 5' RACE reads. The sample includes 800,000 or so distinct CDR3 sequences, around a quarter of them seen just once. These sequences were also reported in another study, on T cells of mothers and their children. Turning to that study: Overlap measured in related mother-child pairs was slightly, non-significantly higher than in unrelated pairs.

The TCR was taken from a boy between 10 and 17 years old in good health. The chain is built from TRBV7-8 and TRBJ2-5, with 11 nucleotides matching TRBD2. Sequencing used blood. The CDR3 spells CASSLLLAGDKETQYF. CDR3 nucleotide sequence: TGTGCCAGCAGCCTCCTACTAGCGGGGGACAAAGAGACCCAGTACTTC.